Listed here is a single T cell receptor (beta chain). Its target is unknown. This sample was taken from a study of cytomegalovirus exposure and HLA in healthy donors. Broader study findings: With further analysis later on, most CMV-associated TCR beta chains appeared HLA-restricted. CMV serostatus stood as the only immune exposure information on hand. Among TCR beta chains of equal frequency, HLA-associated ones were more clonally expanded in a later analysis.

Donors were nominally healthy when sampled, though unrecorded immune exposures were likely. Primers included in the PCR were 60 Vbeta and 13 Jbeta primers. Sequencing was performed with immunoSEQ multiplex PCR; in TCRdb, only in-frame clones are kept and a portion is missing. Of around 37,000 clones in the sample, around 74% were seen once. Trimming stripped 3 bases from V and 7 bases from J, with 16 bases between. Germline V gene data show CDR1 as LNHDA and CDR2 as SQIVND (reference sequence). CDR3 length: 15 amino acids. Sequencing was done on a sample of PBMCs. The clonotype was recovered from a man aged 25 to 45 in good health and CMV-seronegative. This chain connects TRBV19 to TRBJ1-5, with a tentative D call TRBD1 (5 bases). The CDR3 spells CASSILGEDWQPQHF. The CDR3 DNA reads as TGTGCCAGTAGTATTTTGGGGGAGGATTGGCAGCCCCAGCATTTT.